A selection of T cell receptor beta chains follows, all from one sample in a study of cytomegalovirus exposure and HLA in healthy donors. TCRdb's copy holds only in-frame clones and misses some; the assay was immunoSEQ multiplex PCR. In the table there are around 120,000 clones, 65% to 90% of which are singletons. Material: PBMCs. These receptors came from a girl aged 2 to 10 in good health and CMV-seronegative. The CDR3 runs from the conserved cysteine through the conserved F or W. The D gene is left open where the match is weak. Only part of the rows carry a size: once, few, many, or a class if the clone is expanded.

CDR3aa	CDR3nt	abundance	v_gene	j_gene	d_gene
CASSQAFGGEYGYTF	TGCGCCAGCAGCCAAGCCTTTGGGGGCGAATATGGCTACACCTTC	-	TRBV4-1	TRBJ1-2	-
CASSLWSGGDNEQFF	TGTGCCAGCAGCTTATGGTCCGGGGGGGACAATGAGCAGTTCTTC	-	TRBV7-2	TRBJ2-1	TRBD2
CASSLGASGNTIYF	TGTGCCAGCAGTTTGGGGGCTTCTGGAAACACCATATATTTT	-	TRBV5-4	TRBJ1-3	-
CASRGTGVSSPLHF	TGTGCCAGCAGGGGGACAGGGGTGAGTTCACCCCTCCACTTT	once	TRBV6-5	TRBJ1-6	TRBD1
CASSMGQTQETQYF	TGTGCCAGTAGTATGGGACAGACCCAAGAGACCCAGTACTTC	-	TRBV19	TRBJ2-5	TRBD1
CASSLYRAGVVDEQYF	TGTGCCAGCAGCTTATATCGGGCGGGAGTGGTCGACGAGCAGTACTTC	-	TRBV7-6	TRBJ2-7	TRBD2
CASSSFSYEQYF	TGTGCCAGCAGTTCCTTCTCCTACGAGCAGTACTTC	-	TRBV6-6	TRBJ2-7	-
CAWRDRRNYGYTF	TGTGCCTGGAGGGACAGGAGGAACTATGGCTACACCTTC	once	TRBV30	TRBJ1-2	TRBD1
CASSALPGLAGFEQYF	TGTGCCAGCAGTGCGTTACCGGGACTAGCGGGATTTGAGCAGTACTTC	-	TRBV25-1	TRBJ2-5	TRBD2
CAWSVNPSSRETQYF	TGTGCCTGGAGTGTAAACCCTAGCAGCAGGGAGACCCAGTACTTC	-	TRBV30	TRBJ2-5	-
CAWRIGFSNEQFF	TGTGCCTGGAGGATCGGGTTTAGCAATGAACAGTTCTTC	-	TRBV30	TRBJ2-1	-
CSVRSGVASGTGELFF	TGCAGCGTTAGATCAGGGGTTGCAAGTGGCACCGGGGAGCTGTTTTTT	-	TRBV29-1	TRBJ2-2	-
CASSFTGTSVYNEQFF	TGTGCCAGTAGTTTTACCGGGACTAGCGTATACAATGAGCAGTTCTTC	-	TRBV19	TRBJ2-1	TRBD2
CATSRGGRVTEAFF	TGTGCCACCAGCAGAGGGGGGAGGGTCACTGAAGCTTTCTTT	-	TRBV15	TRBJ1-1	-
CARGRDRVGGMDTEAFF	TGTGCCAGGGGGCGGGACAGGGTGGGAGGGATGGACACTGAAGCTTTCTTT	-	TRBV2	TRBJ1-1	TRBD1
CASSLAGGAGNEKLFF	TGTGCCAGCAGCTTGGCGGGCGGGGCAGGCAATGAAAAACTGTTTTTT	-	TRBV7-9	TRBJ1-4	-
CASSPRLALSNEQFF	TGTGCCAGCAGTCCAAGACTGGCACTAAGCAATGAGCAGTTCTTC	once	TRBV27	TRBJ2-1	-
CASSVGVDEQFF	TGTGCCAGCAGTGTAGGGGTGGATGAGCAGTTCTTC	few	TRBV27	TRBJ2-1	-
CASSLYRGQNEKLFF	TGTGCCAGCAGTTTATATAGGGGGCAAAATGAAAAACTGTTTTTT	-	TRBV27	TRBJ1-4	TRBD1
CASSHLTRPETQYF	TGTGCCAGCAGCCACCTCACACGCCCAGAGACCCAGTACTTC	-	TRBV6-5	TRBJ2-5	-
CASRAQVDGSSYEQYF	TGTGCCAGTAGAGCCCAGGTAGATGGGAGCTCCTACGAGCAGTACTTC	-	TRBV19	TRBJ2-7	-
CASSYYGTSYEQYF	TGTGCCAGCAGTTACTACGGGACTTCCTACGAGCAGTACTTC	-	TRBV27	TRBJ2-7	-
CAISPVGGDTEAFF	TGTGCCATCAGTCCCGTAGGAGGGGACACTGAAGCTTTCTTT	-	TRBV10-3	TRBJ1-1	-
CASSWSGTSTDTQYF	TGTGCCAGCAGTTGGAGCGGGACTAGCACAGATACGCAGTATTTT	-	TRBV6-5	TRBJ2-3	TRBD2
CASSQGSRGMDIQYF	TGCGCCAGCAGCCAAGGTTCGAGGGGGATGGACATTCAGTACTTC	-	TRBV4-1	TRBJ2-4	-
CASSSRDRGEKLFF	TGCGCCAGCAGCTCCAGGGACAGAGGCGAAAAACTGTTTTTT	-	TRBV13	TRBJ1-4	TRBD1
CASSKGAQETQYF	TGTGCCAGCAGCAAAGGGGCCCAAGAGACCCAGTACTTC	-	TRBV11-2	TRBJ2-5	-